The 3 T cell receptor beta chains below were found in one sample sequenced in a study of siplizumab effects on memory and regulatory T cells. Profiled with immunoSEQ multiplex PCR; TCRdb holds only in-frame clones, not every one. The sample includes over 85,000 clones, roughly 93% of them seen just once. The sample taken for sequencing was CD8+ T cells sorted from blood. These receptors came from a human donor in good health.

The chain joins TRBV19 to TRBJ1-1; no clear D gene. V was clipped by 3 bases and J by 1 base, with 6 bases between them. Germline CDR1 reads LNHDA; CDR2 reads SQIVND (reference sequence). CDR3 size: 13 residues. The CDR3 protein is CASSIGPNTEAFF. The CDR3, as DNA: TGTGCCAGTAGTATCGGCCCGAACACTGAAGCTTTCTTT.

CDR3 protein: CASSQSYQSYSYEQYF. The DNA of the CDR3 is TGCGCCAGCAGTCAATCATATCAGAGTTATTCCTACGAGCAGTACTTC. The V gene is TRBV23-1, the J gene TRBJ2-7; the D is unclear. TRBV23-1 is sorted into the ORF group, with uncertain function. V lost 0 bases to trimming and J lost 1 base, with 13 bases between them. This CDR3 spans 16 amino acids.

The chain joins TRBV5-6 to TRBJ2-5; 8 nucleotides agree with TRBD1. The CDR3 extends over 15 amino acids. Germline CDR1 and CDR2: SGHDT and YYEEEE. Germline trimming cut 3 bases from V and 2 bases from J; bases unmatched to any gene: 6. In DNA form, the CDR3 reads TGTGCCAGCAGCTCCCGGGACAGGACTCAAGAGACCCAGTACTTC. Encoded protein: CASSSRDRTQETQYF. The variable domain in full, with the rest retrieved from reference TRBV5-6 and TRBJ2-5, is DAGVTQSPTHLIKTRGQQVTLRCSPKSGHDTVSWYQQALGQGPQFIFQYYEEEERQRGNFPDRFSGHQFPNYSSELNVNALLLGDSALYLCASSSRDRTQETQYFGPGTRLLVL.